A single sample gave rise to the 6 T cell receptor beta chains below, sequenced in a study of blood T cells in healthy people across ages. A second PCR of roughly 7 to 11 cycles used a sample-barcoded 5' primer and a J-beta primer mix. Using its own MiXCR run on the 5' RACE reads, TCRdb lists one record per CDR3 protein. Among 1.5 million to 2 million distinct CDR3 sequences listed, 49% were seen once. The sample consisted of blood. These receptor sequences come from a woman aged 40-49 years in good health.

The chain carries TRBV5-1 and TRBJ1-4; 9 bases match TRBD1. There are 15 residues in the CDR3. J lost 7 bases, V lost 3 bases, and 7 bases had no gene match. Germline V gene sequence: CDR1 SGHRS, CDR2 YFSETQ. CDR3 protein: CASSWGTGLSEKLFF. The CDR3 DNA is TGCGCCAGCAGCTGGGGGACAGGGCTCAGTGAAAAACTGTTTTTT.

This clonotype was detected only a few times. The CDR3 bases are TGTGCCAGCAGCCCAAGCGGCCCGAACACTGAAGCTTTCTTT. Its protein is CASSPSGPNTEAFF. The chain has TRBV7-9 and TRBJ1-1; D is ambiguous. Trimming left V 5 bases short and J 1 base short, with 11 bases between. This CDR3 contains 14 residues. The V gene's germline CDR1 is SEHNR and CDR2 FQNEAQ (reference sequence).

The chain uses TRBV9 and TRBJ1-2; unclear D gene. CDR1 and CDR2 from the germline V gene are SGDLS and YYNGEE. V lost 0 bases to trimming and J lost 7 bases, with 22 bases between them. This CDR3 has 17 amino acids. CDR3 region: CASSVASQPSEGGGYTF. Here the CDR3 DNA reads TGTGCCAGCAGCGTAGCATCACAGCCTTCTGAGGGCGGTGGCTACACCTTC.

J is TRBJ2-7 and V is TRBV5-5; TRBD2 is a possible D gene (5 bases). Looked up from germline, CDR1 is SGHKS and CDR2 is YYEKEE (reference sequence). The CDR3 runs to 14 residues. V dropped 0 bases and J dropped 5 bases, with 12 bases sitting between them. The CDR3: CASSLVTGINEQYF. Here the CDR3 DNA reads TGTGCCAGCAGCTTGGTTACCGGGATCAACGAGCAGTACTTC. The full variable domain, in which reference TRBV5-5 and TRBJ2-7 provide the parts outside the CDR3, is DAGVTQSPTHLIKTRGQQVTLRCSPISGHKSVSWYQQVLGQGPQFIFQYYEKEERGRGNFPDRFSARQFPNYSSELNVNALLLGDSALYLCASSLVTGINEQYFGPGTRLTVT.

This clonotype was seen only once. The chain recombines TRBV6-6 with TRBJ2-1, with 7 bases fitting TRBD1. J lost 4 bases, V lost 11 bases, and 11 bases had no gene match. The CDR3 consists of 14 residues. Germline CDR1 reads MNHNY; CDR2 reads SVGAGI (reference sequence). The chain's CDR3 is CAGMTGTAYNEQFF. The CDR3 coding sequence is TGTGCCGGCATGACCGGGACAGCTTACAATGAGCAGTTCTTC.

This clonotype came up a few times. The chain is built from TRBV28 and TRBJ2-4; D may match TRBD1 or TRBD2 (6 bases each). Per germline, CDR1 MDHEN and CDR2 SYDVKM. The V and J ends lost 4 bases and 1 base respectively, with 17 bases between them. The CDR3 sequence is 17 residues long. CDR3 loop: CASSYPPGAGAKNIQYF. The CDR3 nucleotides are TGTGCCAGCAGTTATCCCCCGGGGGCCGGGGCCAAAAACATTCAGTACTTC.